The rows below give T cell receptor beta chains drawn from one sample of a study of T-cell reconstitution after alpha-beta-depleted transplantation in children. TCRdb fed the PCR reads into MiXCR, producing one record per CDR3 protein. Here the sample spans fewer than 750,000 distinct CDR3 sequences, 20% to 25% being singletons. This sample comprised PBMCs, mostly from graft donor cells, obtained 360 days after TCRalphabeta/CD19-depleted stem cell transplant. The source is a boy under three years old who had a stem cell transplant for acute myeloid leukemia, so the T cells may come from the graft donor. The CDR3 runs from the conserved cysteine through the conserved F or W. The D gene is left open where the match is weak. Expanded clones get a size class; other rows say once, few or many, or leave the size out.

clone_size: -; j_call: TRBJ2-3; v_call: TRBV24-1; d_call: TRBD2; cdr3_nt: TGTGCCACCAGTGTGGTACTAGCGGGGATAGATACGCAGTATTTT; cdr3_aa: CATSVVLAGIDTQYF
clone_size: -; j_call: TRBJ2-1; v_call: TRBV4-1; d_call: -; cdr3_nt: TGCGCCAGCAGCCAAGGGAGGAACGGGTATGAGCAGTTCTTC; cdr3_aa: CASSQGRNGYEQFF
clone_size: many; j_call: TRBJ1-1; v_call: TRBV20-1; d_call: -; cdr3_nt: TGCAGTGCTAGAGACGGGGCGAGGACTGAAGCTTTCTTT; cdr3_aa: CSARDGARTEAFF
clone_size: few; j_call: TRBJ2-3; v_call: TRBV6-1; d_call: -; cdr3_nt: TGTGCCAGTAACGGGGGTTCGAGCACAGATACGCAGTATTTT; cdr3_aa: CASNGGSSTDTQYF
clone_size: few; j_call: TRBJ2-1; v_call: TRBV2; d_call: TRBD2; cdr3_nt: TGTGCCACCCAGCGGGGGGACTACAATGAGCAGTTCTTC; cdr3_aa: CATQRGDYNEQFF
clone_size: few; j_call: TRBJ2-4; v_call: TRBV12-3/TRBV12-4; d_call: TRBD1; cdr3_nt: TGTGCCAGCAGCCGCACAGGGGCCCTAGCCAAAAACATTCAGTACTTC; cdr3_aa: CASSRTGALAKNIQYF
clone_size: few; j_call: TRBJ2-1; v_call: TRBV20-1; d_call: -; cdr3_nt: TGCAGTGCCCCTGCCTCTGGGCCCTATTACAATGAGCAGTTCTTC; cdr3_aa: CSAPASGPYYNEQFF
clone_size: few; j_call: TRBJ1-3; v_call: TRBV29-1; d_call: TRBD1; cdr3_nt: TGCAGCGTTCAGGACAGGCCGGTATCTGGAAACACCATATATTTT; cdr3_aa: CSVQDRPVSGNTIYF
clone_size: many; j_call: TRBJ2-1; v_call: TRBV7-2; d_call: TRBD2; cdr3_nt: TGTGCCAGCAGCCTCCCCGGGGGGGCGATCAATGAGCAGTTCTTC; cdr3_aa: CASSLPGGAINEQFF
clone_size: -; j_call: TRBJ2-7; v_call: TRBV29-1; d_call: -; cdr3_nt: TGCAGCGTTGAAGTAGTTAGGGGCCGGTACTTC; cdr3_aa: CSVEVVRGRYF
clone_size: once; j_call: TRBJ2-5; v_call: TRBV7-2; d_call: TRBD1; cdr3_nt: TGTGCCAGCAGCTTTGCCCAGGGGGCAGGGGAGACCCAGTACTTC; cdr3_aa: CASSFAQGAGETQYF
clone_size: -; j_call: TRBJ1-2; v_call: TRBV20-1; d_call: -; cdr3_nt: TGCAGTGCTAGAGATATGTCAGGGGCTCATTCGGGCTACACCTTC; cdr3_aa: CSARDMSGAHSGYTF
clone_size: -; j_call: TRBJ2-3; v_call: TRBV11-2; d_call: TRBD2; cdr3_nt: TGTGCCAGCAACTTGGGGGGGGCAAGGGGACTAGGGACAAATACGCAGTATTTT; cdr3_aa: CASNLGGARGLGTNTQYF
clone_size: many; j_call: TRBJ2-3; v_call: TRBV6-5; d_call: -; cdr3_nt: TGTGCCAGCAGTTACTCTAGGCGTTCCCCCGGCACAGATACGCAGTATTTT; cdr3_aa: CASSYSRRSPGTDTQYF
clone_size: -; j_call: TRBJ2-3; v_call: TRBV5-5; d_call: -; cdr3_nt: TGTGCCAGCAGCTTGGCACCCCGGGACTTCACAGATACGCAGTATTTT; cdr3_aa: CASSLAPRDFTDTQYF
clone_size: -; j_call: TRBJ2-7; v_call: TRBV20-1; d_call: -; cdr3_nt: TGCAGTGCTAGAGATCTGGGCCCCTCCTACGAGCAGTACTTC; cdr3_aa: CSARDLGPSYEQYF
clone_size: many; j_call: TRBJ1-1; v_call: TRBV29-1; d_call: -; cdr3_nt: TGCAGCGGGGTAGACACTGAAGCTTTCTTT; cdr3_aa: CSGVDTEAFF
clone_size: -; j_call: TRBJ2-5; v_call: TRBV4-1; d_call: TRBD1; cdr3_nt: TGCGCCAGCAGCCAAACACCGGGACAGGGTTTCGAGACCCAGTACTTC; cdr3_aa: CASSQTPGQGFETQYF
clone_size: few; j_call: TRBJ2-5; v_call: TRBV10-3; d_call: TRBD1; cdr3_nt: TGTGCCATCAGTACCGGGACAGCACAAGAGACCCAGTACTTC; cdr3_aa: CAISTGTAQETQYF
clone_size: many; j_call: TRBJ2-5; v_call: TRBV12-3/TRBV12-4; d_call: -; cdr3_nt: TGTGCCAGCAGTTTAGGAAGGAGCGAGACCCAGTACTTC; cdr3_aa: CASSLGRSETQYF
clone_size: -; j_call: TRBJ2-6; v_call: TRBV7-3; d_call: -; cdr3_nt: TGTGCCAGCAGCTTGACCTCTGGGGCCAACGTCCTGACTTTC; cdr3_aa: CASSLTSGANVLTF
clone_size: -; j_call: TRBJ2-3; v_call: TRBV7-2; d_call: -; cdr3_nt: TGTGCCAGCAGCCAGGTTGGGCGGGCTAGCACAGATACGCAGTATTTT; cdr3_aa: CASSQVGRASTDTQYF
clone_size: -; j_call: TRBJ2-3; v_call: TRBV12-3/TRBV12-4; d_call: -; cdr3_nt: TGTGCCAGCCGGAGAGGACACCTCACAGATACGCAGTATTTT; cdr3_aa: CASRRGHLTDTQYF
clone_size: -; j_call: TRBJ1-1; v_call: TRBV29-1; d_call: TRBD1; cdr3_nt: TGCAGCGTGGAATTCCTAACAGGGGGCCGAGGCGAAGCTTTCTTT; cdr3_aa: CSVEFLTGGRGEAFF
clone_size: -; j_call: TRBJ2-3; v_call: TRBV5-1; d_call: TRBD2; cdr3_nt: TGCGCCAGCAGCTTGGCCGGGAGCGGGGGCACAGATACGCAGTATTTT; cdr3_aa: CASSLAGSGGTDTQYF
clone_size: many; j_call: TRBJ2-5; v_call: TRBV24-1; d_call: -; cdr3_nt: TGTGCCACCAGTGATTTACGGGAGACCCAGTACTTC; cdr3_aa: CATSDLRETQYF
clone_size: -; j_call: TRBJ1-6; v_call: TRBV25-1; d_call: -; cdr3_nt: TGTGCCAGCAGGGCGGTGGTTAATTCACCCCTCCACTTT; cdr3_aa: CASRAVVNSPLHF
clone_size: -; j_call: TRBJ2-7; v_call: TRBV9; d_call: TRBD1; cdr3_nt: TGTGCCAGCAGCGTAAACGGGGACAGGAGGTACGAGCAGTACTTC; cdr3_aa: CASSVNGDRRYEQYF
clone_size: few; j_call: TRBJ2-3; v_call: TRBV20-1; d_call: -; cdr3_nt: TGCAGTGCTAGCGGGCCTCACGCTTCAGCAGATACGCAGTATTTT; cdr3_aa: CSASGPHASADTQYF
clone_size: -; j_call: TRBJ2-3; v_call: TRBV20-1; d_call: -; cdr3_nt: TGCAGTGCTAGACCGCTACGGGGGACTAGCACAGATACGCAGTATTTT; cdr3_aa: CSARPLRGTSTDTQYF
clone_size: -; j_call: TRBJ2-7; v_call: TRBV7-2; d_call: -; cdr3_nt: TGTGCCAGCAGCTTAGTAGCCGGGGAACCCTACGAGCAGTACTTC; cdr3_aa: CASSLVAGEPYEQYF
clone_size: -; j_call: TRBJ2-1; v_call: TRBV27; d_call: -; cdr3_nt: TGTGCCAGCAGTTTAGCCTGGCGGCGCTCCTACAATGAGCAGTTCTTC; cdr3_aa: CASSLAWRRSYNEQFF
clone_size: few; j_call: TRBJ2-1; v_call: TRBV20-1; d_call: TRBD2; cdr3_nt: TGCAGTGCTAGACAGCGGGGGGCTTCAAATGAGCAGTTCTTC; cdr3_aa: CSARQRGASNEQFF
clone_size: few; j_call: TRBJ2-7; v_call: TRBV20-1; d_call: -; cdr3_nt: TGCAGTGCAAGTGGGGGCGAGTACTTC; cdr3_aa: CSASGGEYF
clone_size: -; j_call: TRBJ2-1; v_call: TRBV20-1; d_call: -; cdr3_nt: TGCAGTGCTAGAGGTGGGTCCGGGTACGGCCCCTACAATGAGCAGTTCTTC; cdr3_aa: CSARGGSGYGPYNEQFF
clone_size: many; j_call: TRBJ1-5; v_call: TRBV12-3/TRBV12-4; d_call: -; cdr3_nt: TGTGCCAGCAGTTCCACAGGGTCCCAGCCCCAGCATTTT; cdr3_aa: CASSSTGSQPQHF
clone_size: -; j_call: TRBJ2-3; v_call: TRBV28; d_call: TRBD1; cdr3_nt: TGTGCCACCGTATGGGACAGAGCTAGCACAGATACGCAGTATTTT; cdr3_aa: CATVWDRASTDTQYF
clone_size: once; j_call: TRBJ2-2; v_call: TRBV2; d_call: -; cdr3_nt: TGTGCCAGCAGTCAGCGACAGGTTACCGGGGAGCTGTTTTTT; cdr3_aa: CASSQRQVTGELFF
clone_size: -; j_call: TRBJ2-1; v_call: TRBV12-3/TRBV12-4; d_call: -; cdr3_nt: TGTGCCAGCAGTTTTAGAGTTATTGAGCAGTTCTTC; cdr3_aa: CASSFRVIEQFF
clone_size: -; j_call: TRBJ1-3; v_call: TRBV12-3/TRBV12-4; d_call: -; cdr3_nt: TGTGCCAGCAGTTTAGGAGGGAGGCACACCATATATTTT; cdr3_aa: CASSLGGRHTIYF
clone_size: few; j_call: TRBJ2-3; v_call: TRBV7-5; d_call: -; cdr3_nt: -; cdr3_aa: CISVSEATTDTQYF
clone_size: many; j_call: TRBJ2-4; v_call: TRBV4-3; d_call: TRBD2; cdr3_nt: TGCGCCAGCAGCCAAGAACACCCCTACTTATCGGGGGGGCCCCAAAGCATTCAGTACTTC; cdr3_aa: CASSQEHPYLSGGPQSIQYF